The 20 T cell receptor beta chains below come from one sample, sequenced in a study of CD8 T cells in Susac syndrome (dated by TCRdb to the late 2010s). To prepare the library, the immunoSEQ multiplex PCR assay was applied. RNA was extracted using the RNeasy kit, and roughly 0.45 to 1 microgram was reverse transcribed with random hexamers. The raw public data were reprocessed by TCRdb itself: fastp quality trimming at Q25, MiXCR clonotype calling, in-frame beta chains only. Rows matching on CDR3 protein sequence are summarized as one entry with the most common DNA and genes. The sample table contains about 90,000 distinct CDR3 sequences; only one count was recorded for approximately 92% of them. In total, the top ten clones hold less than 0.35% of the sample. Source material: CD8+ T cells from PBMCs. The source is a human donor in good health.

This clonotype appeared once. V is TRBV4-1 and J is TRBJ1-5, with D possibly TRBD1 on 5 matching bases. The V gene lost 2 bases and the J gene lost 6 bases, with 5 bases spanning the gap. The CDR3 is 12 residues long. Germline lookup yields CDR1 MGHRA and CDR2 YSYEKL. This CDR3 reads CASSQRGQPQHF. Here the CDR3 DNA reads TGCGCCAGCAGCCAAAGGGGTCAGCCCCAGCATTTT.

The rearrangement links TRBV6-5 to TRBJ2-6; D gene ambiguous. The CDR3 length is 15 residues. V shed 4 bases and J shed 0 bases, with 7 bases lying between them. CDR1 MNHEY and CDR2 SVGAGI come from the germline V gene. CDR3 nucleotides: TGTGCCAGCAGTTTTCAGCCCTCTGGGGCCAACGTCCTGACTTTC. Translating gives CASSFQPSGANVLTF.

This chain uses TRBV4-1 with TRBJ1-6; D gene unclear. Trimming left V 2 bases short and J 7 bases short, with 15 bases between. This CDR3 spans 16 amino acids. Per the germline V gene, CDR1 is MGHRA and CDR2 is YSYEKL. CDR3 loop: CASSQTRVSANSPLHF. In nucleotides, the CDR3 is TGCGCCAGCAGCCAAACAAGGGTTTCCGCAAATTCACCCCTCCACTTT.

This clonotype has only one observation. The rearrangement links TRBV7-2 to TRBJ2-7, with 11 bases aligning to TRBD2. CDR1 and CDR2 from the germline V gene are SGHTA and FQGNSA. The CDR3 is 14 residues long. Trimming took 6 bases from V and 4 from J; bases not matched to a gene: 5. In DNA, the CDR3 is TGTGCCAGCAGTAATAGCGGGGGGGCTTACGAGCAGTACTTC. Its translation: CASSNSGGAYEQYF. Combining the CDR3 with reference TRBV7-2 and TRBJ2-7 gives the whole variable domain GAGVSQSPSNKVTEKGKDVELRCDPISGHTALYWYRQSLGQGLEFLIYFQGNSAPDKSGLPSDRFSAERTGGSVSTLTIQRTQQEDSAVYLCASSNSGGAYEQYFGPGTRLTVT.

The J gene is TRBJ2-1, the V gene TRBV14; D unresolved. With 3 bases removed from V and 2 bases from J, the gap between germline ends came to 11 bases. This CDR3 is 15 amino acids long. The V gene's germline CDR1 is SGHDN and CDR2 FVKESK. CDR3 DNA: TGTGCCAGCAGCCAGAACACAGCCCCCTACAATGAGCAGTTCTTC. This translates into CASSQNTAPYNEQFF.

This chain uses TRBV27 with TRBJ1-4; D possibly corresponds to TRBD1 (5 bases). The germline V gene has CDR1 MNHEY and CDR2 SMNVEV (reference sequence). The CDR3 contains 15 residues. V was clipped by 6 bases and J by 8 bases, with 19 bases between them. The CDR3 is CASRSHLGLGEKLFF. CDR3 nucleotides: TGTGCCAGCAGGTCACACTTGGGGCTTGGAGAAAAACTGTTTTTT.

This clonotype has just one count. CDR3 nucleotides: TGTGCCAGCAGCCCATTGTCCCAAGAGACCCAGTACTTC. Its protein is CASSPLSQETQYF. The rearrangement links TRBV7-9 to TRBJ2-5; D is unclear. From germline, CDR1 is SEHNR and CDR2 FQNEAQ (reference sequence). V lost 5 bases to trimming and J lost 1 base, with 8 bases between them. There are 13 residues in the CDR3.

The genes are TRBV27 and TRBJ2-7, with 7 bases that match TRBD1. The length of the CDR3 is 14 residues. Per germline, CDR1 MNHEY and CDR2 SMNVEV (reference sequence). V lost 4 bases to trimming and J lost 2 bases; unmatched junction nucleotides: 5. The CDR3, as DNA: TGTGCCAGCAGTTCTGGACAGGCGACCTACGAGCAGTACTTC. Amino acids: CASSSGQATYEQYF.

J is TRBJ2-3 and V is TRBV5-1; TRBD2 agrees at 11 bases. Germline-derived CDR1 and CDR2 are SGHRS and YFSETQ. The junction had 10 bases not matched to a gene; V was cut back by 4 bases and J by 6 bases. The CDR3 contains 16 residues. This CDR3 reads CASSPEGLAAADTQYF. CDR3 DNA: TGCGCCAGCAGCCCGGAGGGACTAGCGGCGGCGGATACGCAGTATTTT.

This sequence joins TRBV7-2 and TRBJ1-3; no definite D call. Per germline, CDR1 SGHTA and CDR2 FQGNSA. Deletions cut 5 bases from V and 3 bases from J, with 11 bases between. CDR3 length equals 14 residues. The CDR3 region has the DNA TGTGCCAGCAGCAAGGCGGGGAGTGGAAACACCATATATTTT. Its translation: CASSKAGSGNTIYF.

The J gene is TRBJ2-7, the V gene TRBV20-1; 8 bases are a match to TRBD2. The germline CDR1 and CDR2 sequences are DFQATT and SNEGSKA (reference sequence). Losses at the gene ends were 1 base for V and 2 bases for J; bases not matched to a gene: 13. The CDR3 spans 17 residues. Here the CDR3 reads CSARGGGLAFVAYEQYF. The CDR3 DNA follows: TGCAGTGCTAGAGGCGGGGGGCTCGCGTTTGTGGCCTACGAGCAGTACTTC.

The chain has TRBV25-1 and TRBJ1-1; D is possibly TRBD1 (5 bases). The V end lost 1 base, the J end lost 8 bases, and 14 bases lay between the germline ends. The CDR3 runs 14 residues. Germline CDR1 and CDR2: MGHDK and SYGVNS. The CDR3 loop is CASSESGWGPEAFF. The CDR3 DNA sequence: TGTGCCAGCAGTGAATCCGGATGGGGACCCGAAGCTTTCTTT. Complete variable domain (other parts from reference TRBV25-1 and TRBJ1-1): EADIYQTPRYLVIGTGKKITLECSQTMGHDKMYWYQQDPGMELHLIHYSYGVNSTEKGDLSSESTVSRIRTEHFPLTLESARPSHTSQYLCASSESGWGPEAFFGQGTRLTVV.

This clonotype has just one count. This chain connects TRBV30 to TRBJ2-7; D is uncertain. Trimming removed 4 bases from V and 2 bases from J, with 9 bases in between. CDR1 GTSNPN and CDR2 SVGIG come from the germline V gene (reference sequence). The CDR3 is made up of 12 amino acids. CDR3 residues: CAWTSPTYEQYF. The CDR3 nucleotides are TGTGCCTGGACCTCGCCGACCTACGAGCAGTACTTC.

V is TRBV13 and J is TRBJ2-3; 16 nucleotides match TRBD2. Germline lookup yields CDR1 PRHDT and CDR2 FYEKMQ (reference sequence). Germline trimming cut 5 bases from V and 4 bases from J; bases unmatched to any gene: 6. The CDR3 loop spans 17 amino acids. DNA for the CDR3: TGTGCCAGCAGCCGGGGACTAGCGGGGGGGCCTGCAGATACGCAGTATTTT. This translates into CASSRGLAGGPADTQYF.

The chain uses TRBV12-3 or TRBV12-4 and TRBJ2-5, with 8 bases fitting TRBD1. Trimming at V came to 5 bases and at J to 1 base, leaving 9 bases not matched to a gene. The CDR3 covers 16 residues. The CDR3 region is CASSPTGTGFQETQYF. The CDR3 DNA reads TGTGCCAGCAGTCCGACCGGGACAGGCTTCCAAGAGACCCAGTACTTC.

This chain links TRBV3-1 with TRBJ2-5; 8 positions agree with TRBD2. Germline V gives CDR1 LGHDT, CDR2 YNNKEL (reference sequence). Trimming cost V 7 bases and J 4 bases; bases outside gene matches: 5. This CDR3 is 13 amino acids long. CDR3 sequence reads: CASKTSVSETQYF. Written as DNA, the CDR3 is TGTGCCAGCAAGACTAGCGTATCAGAGACCCAGTACTTC.

V is TRBV5-1 and J is TRBJ2-1; D unresolved. The CDR3 spans 15 residues. The V gene's germline CDR1 is SGHRS and CDR2 YFSETQ. V was shortened by 4 bases and J by 3 bases, with 14 bases between the two germline ends. CDR3 in amino acids: CASSNTGPLYNEQFF. CDR3 in DNA: TGCGCCAGCAGCAACACCGGACCCCTCTACAATGAGCAGTTCTTC.

The chain is built from TRBV5-1 and TRBJ2-2; tentatively, D is TRBD1 (6 bases). Germline CDR1 and CDR2: SGHRS and YFSETQ. V was cut by 2 bases and J by 5 bases, with 7 bases left in between. There are 13 residues in the CDR3. The CDR3 nucleotides read TGCGCCAGCAGCTTCGGACAGACCGGGGAGCTGTTTTTT. It translates to CASSFGQTGELFF.

The J gene is TRBJ2-4, the V gene TRBV18; perhaps D is TRBD1 or TRBD2 (5 bases each). CDR1 is KGHSH, CDR2 LQKENI, per germline. The CDR3 contains 14 residues. V shed 6 bases and J shed 1 base, with 10 bases lying between them. DNA for the CDR3: TGTGCCAGCTCTGATGGGGGTGCCAAAAACATTCAGTACTTC. This codes for CASSDGGAKNIQYF.

The CDR3 region has the DNA TGTGCCAGTACCGCCCCCGGACAGACTGAAGCTTTCTTT. It translates to CASTAPGQTEAFF. This chain uses TRBV19 with TRBJ1-1; maybe TRBD1 (6 bases). The CDR3 has 13 residues. Germline V CDR1 and CDR2: LNHDA, SQIVND (reference sequence). Trimming pared 7 bases from V and 5 bases from J, leaving 14 bases between.